One sample yielded the 8 T cell receptor beta chains listed below, sequenced in a study of blood T cells in healthy people across ages. A sample-barcoded 5' primer and a J-beta primer mix were used in a second PCR of roughly 6 to 12 cycles. TCRdb called the 5' RACE reads again in MiXCR, with one record for every CDR3 protein. The sample has about 720,000 distinct CDR3 sequences, just under 25% seen once. These records were also assigned to another study, of T cells of mothers and their children.

The sequencing input was blood. These receptors originate from a boy aged 5-17 years in good health.

The chain is built from TRBV27 and TRBJ2-7, with D uncertain. Germline V gene lookup returns CDR1 MNHEY and CDR2 SMNVEV (reference sequence). V was cut by 2 bases and J by 3 bases, with 14 bases left in between. The CDR3 loop spans 15 amino acids. The CDR3 reads CASSLTDGLRYEQYF. The CDR3 nucleotides are TGTGCCAGCAGTTTAACCGACGGTTTGCGCTACGAGCAGTACTTC.

This chain connects TRBV4-3 to TRBJ2-3; TRBD2 aligns across 11 bases. In germline, CDR1 is LGHNA, CDR2 YSLEER. This CDR3 has 16 amino acids. V gave up 1 base and J gave up 6 bases; unmatched junction bases: 6. The CDR3: CASSQGTSGWMDTQYF. The CDR3 DNA is TGCGCCAGCAGCCAAGGGACTAGCGGGTGGATGGATACGCAGTATTTT.

This clonotype was seen at least ten times. V usage is TRBV20-1 and J usage is TRBJ2-7; D may be TRBD2 (5 bases). The germline gives CDR1 DFQATT, CDR2 SNEGSKA (reference sequence). V was shortened by 2 bases and J by 3 bases, with 17 bases between the two germline ends. This CDR3 region has 15 residues. The CDR3 here is CSARLWESYGYEQYF. The CDR3 DNA follows: TGCAGTGCTAGATTGTGGGAGAGCTACGGCTACGAGCAGTACTTC.

This clonotype came up a few times. This chain connects TRBV12-3 or TRBV12-4 to TRBJ1-5; the match to TRBD1 covers 7 bases. The CDR3 contains 14 residues. The V and J ends lost 6 bases and 4 bases, in that order; junction bases with no gene match: 6. In DNA, the CDR3 is TGTGCCAGCAGGACCGGGACAGCAAATCAGCCCCAGCATTTT. Its protein is CASRTGTANQPQHF.

In this sample, this clonotype turned up a few times. J is TRBJ1-3 and V is TRBV27; D unclear. This CDR3 is built from 13 residues. The V gene lost 6 bases and the J gene lost 2 bases, with 8 bases spanning the gap. Germline-derived CDR1 and CDR2 are MNHEY and SMNVEV (reference sequence). In DNA form, the CDR3 reads TGTGCCAGCAGACCCGGGGCTGGAAACACCATATATTTT. Its protein is CASRPGAGNTIYF.

This clonotype was found many times. The DNA for the CDR3 is TGCGCCAGCAGCTTGGAGGGGGGAACCTACGAGCAGTACTTC. Translation gives CASSLEGGTYEQYF. V usage is TRBV5-1 and J usage is TRBJ2-7; D could derive from TRBD1 or TRBD2 (6 bases each). Germline CDR1 reads SGHRS; CDR2 reads YFSETQ. With 0 bases removed from V and 2 bases from J, the gap between germline ends came to 9 bases. The CDR3 is 14 residues long.

The V call is TRBV7-8, the J call TRBJ2-7; possibly TRBD2 for D (6 bases). From germline, CDR1 is SGHVS and CDR2 FQNEAQ. The V end lost 4 bases, the J end lost 3 bases, and 16 bases lay between the germline ends. The CDR3 is 15 residues long. CDR3 in DNA: TGTGCCAGCAGCTCCCAGGCGGGGACCAACTACGAGCAGTACTTC. Its translation: CASSSQAGTNYEQYF.

The chain has TRBV4-3 and TRBJ2-1; maybe TRBD2 (6 bases). The closer fit of TRBJ2-7 to the DNA end suggests the J call may be wrong. The CDR3 sequence is 16 residues long. From germline, CDR1 is LGHNA and CDR2 YSLEER. The CDR3 loop reads CASSQDRAGSSYEQYF. The CDR3 DNA sequence: TGCGCCAGCAGCCAAGATCGGGCGGGGAGCTCCTACGAGCAGTACTTC.